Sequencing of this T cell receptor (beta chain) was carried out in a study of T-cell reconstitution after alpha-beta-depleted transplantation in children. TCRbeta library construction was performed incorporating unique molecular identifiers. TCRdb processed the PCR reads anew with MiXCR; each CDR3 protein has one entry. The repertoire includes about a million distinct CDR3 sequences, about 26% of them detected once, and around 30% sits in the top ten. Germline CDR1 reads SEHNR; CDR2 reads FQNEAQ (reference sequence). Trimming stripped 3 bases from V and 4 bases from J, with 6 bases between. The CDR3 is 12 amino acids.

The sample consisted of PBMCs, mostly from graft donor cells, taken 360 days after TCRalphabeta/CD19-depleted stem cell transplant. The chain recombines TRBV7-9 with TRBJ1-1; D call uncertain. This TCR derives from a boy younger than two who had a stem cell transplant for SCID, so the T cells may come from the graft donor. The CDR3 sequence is CASSFKGTEAFF. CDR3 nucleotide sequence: TGTGCCAGCAGCTTTAAGGGCACTGAAGCTTTCTTT.